This T cell receptor beta chain was obtained from a study of PD-1 blockade in classical Hodgkin lymphoma. This CDR3 has 14 residues. The germline V and J ends were trimmed by 0 bases and 4 bases, with 7 bases remaining between them. Germline V lookup: CDR1 MNHEY, CDR2 SMNVEV (reference sequence). Generated by immunoSEQ multiplex PCR, the TCRdb table keeps only in-frame clones and is missing some. This sample has about 23,000 clones; around 64% occur once, and the top ten carry about a sixth. Relapse after autologous stem cell transplantation occurred in every patient, and brentuximab vedotin exposure varied.

The rearrangement joins TRBV27 to TRBJ2-1; a weak D match, TRBD2 (5 bases). Sample: peripheral blood mononuclear cells (PBMCs), taken at baseline. This TCR came from a human donor with classical Hodgkin lymphoma. CDR3 region: CASSLSSVYNEQFF. The CDR3 DNA sequence: TGTGCCAGCAGTTTATCTAGCGTGTACAATGAGCAGTTCTTC.